This TCR beta chain was profiled in a study of T cells in Graves' hyperthyroidism and ophthalmopathy. Background on the study: Staff took peripheral blood when the initial diagnosis was made, before any treatment began.

The germline V gene encodes CDR1 SGHTA and CDR2 FQGNSA. The V and J ends lost 7 bases and 15 bases, in that order; junction bases with no gene match: 11. The CDR3 totals 12 residues. Across 18 months, stable Graves' hyperthyroidism was marked by no progression to ophthalmopathy. Each diagnosis was grounded in clinical symptoms, serum thyroxine and TRAb, thyroid ultrasound, and orbital computed tomography. Using 9.5 to 10 ml of fresh peripheral blood, PBMCs were prepared. The CDR3 regions of TCR beta were amplified from RNA transcripts. Using the HTBI primer set, a first-round RT-PCR was run on the TCR CDR3. TCRdb reprocessed the multiplex PCR reads via MiXCR and lists one record per CDR3 protein. Among approximately 400,000 distinct CDR3 sequences listed, about 15% were seen once.

Sample: blood. The rearrangement links TRBV7-2 to TRBJ2-1, with 8 bases lining up with TRBD2. The sequence was obtained from a woman under 30 with Graves' hyperthyroidism. CDR3 loop: CASTPSGGGWFF. The CDR3, as DNA: TGTGCCAGCACTCCCTCGGGGGGGGGTTGGTTCTTC.